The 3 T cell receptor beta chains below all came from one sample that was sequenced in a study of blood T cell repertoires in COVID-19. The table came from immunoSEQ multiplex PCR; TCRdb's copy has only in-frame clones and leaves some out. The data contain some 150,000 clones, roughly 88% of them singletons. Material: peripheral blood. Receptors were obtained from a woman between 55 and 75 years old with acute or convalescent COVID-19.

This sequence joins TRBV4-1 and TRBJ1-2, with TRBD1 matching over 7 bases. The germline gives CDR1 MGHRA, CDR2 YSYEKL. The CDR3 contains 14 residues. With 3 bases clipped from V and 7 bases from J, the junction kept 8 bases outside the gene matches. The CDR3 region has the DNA TGCGCCAGCAGCCAGCATCAGGGACAGAGTGGCTACACCTTC. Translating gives CASSQHQGQSGYTF.

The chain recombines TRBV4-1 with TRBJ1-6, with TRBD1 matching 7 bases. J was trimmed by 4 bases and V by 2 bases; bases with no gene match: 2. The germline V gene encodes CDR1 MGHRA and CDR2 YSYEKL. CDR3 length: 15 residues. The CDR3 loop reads CASSQMGQYNSPLHF. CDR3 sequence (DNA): TGCGCCAGCAGCCAAATGGGACAGTATAATTCACCCCTCCACTTT.

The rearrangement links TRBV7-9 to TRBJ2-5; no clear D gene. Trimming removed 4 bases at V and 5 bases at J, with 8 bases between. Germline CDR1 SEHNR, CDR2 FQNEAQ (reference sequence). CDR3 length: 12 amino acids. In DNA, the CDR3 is TGTGCCAGCAGCTCGATGAGGGAGACCCAGTACTTC. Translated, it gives CASSSMRETQYF.